The 15 T cell receptor beta chains in this list originate from one sample, sequenced in a study of Graves' ophthalmopathy and Graves' hyperthyroidism listed by TCRdb under 2018. Sequencing was performed on an Illumina HiSeq 2000. For repertoire sequencing, the TCR beta CDR3 regions were amplified from RNA transcripts. The first round of RT-PCR was done with HTBI primers and the Qiagen OneStep RT-PCR kit, and was followed by a second round of multiplex PCR, then size selection and purification. TCRdb reprocessing: public reads trimmed at Q25 with fastp, clones called with MiXCR, in-frame beta chains kept. Duplicate CDR3 protein sequences are folded into a single record with the most common DNA and genes. Recorded for this sample are around 1.1 million distinct CDR3 sequences; about 40% of them occurred a single time. Jointly, the top ten make up over 8.5% of the sample. The material sequenced was peripheral blood or thyroid tissue (not recorded which). These receptors were taken from an adult man with Graves' hyperthyroidism.

This clonotype showed up many times. The chain couples TRBV6-5 to TRBJ1-5; tentative D call: TRBD1 (5 bases). Per the germline V gene, CDR1 is MNHEY and CDR2 is SVGAGI. The CDR3 loop spans 15 amino acids. The V gene lost 4 bases and the J gene lost 3 bases, with 13 bases spanning the gap. CDR3 in DNA: TGTGCCAGCAGTTCTATGTCAGGGTCCAATCAGCCCCAGCATTTT. Translated: CASSSMSGSNQPQHF.

A remark on this clonotype: This clone may be a read error of a much larger clone one base away. The genes are TRBV7-2 and TRBJ1-1; D gene ambiguous. In germline, CDR1 is SGHTA, CDR2 FQGNSA. The length of the CDR3 is 15 residues. DNA of the CDR3: TGTGCCAACAGCCAAGGAGCAACCAAGAACACTGAAGCTTTCTTT. It yields the protein CANSQGATKNTEAFF.

This chain links TRBV6-2 or TRBV6-3 with TRBJ1-5; 9 bases are a match to TRBD1. The junction had 9 bases not matched to a gene; V was cut back by 6 bases and J by 3 bases. CDR3 size: 16 residues. CDR1 and CDR2 from the germline V gene are MNHEY and SVGEGT. The CDR3, as DNA: TGTGCCAGCAGACAGAAGGGACAGGGTGACAATCAGCCCCAGCATTTT. Protein: CASRQKGQGDNQPQHF.

J is TRBJ1-6 and V is TRBV2, with D unclear. Trimming pared 6 bases from V and 1 base from J, leaving 7 bases between. Germline-derived CDR1 and CDR2 are SNHLY and FYNNEI. The CDR3 is made up of 14 amino acids. The CDR3 sequence is CASSGTSYNSPLHF. CDR3 coding DNA: TGTGCCAGCAGCGGTACTTCCTATAATTCACCCCTCCACTTT.

The chain carries TRBV10-3 and TRBJ1-1; tentatively, D is TRBD1 (5 bases). CDR1 and CDR2 (germline): ENHRY, SYGVKD. V gave up 0 bases and J gave up 7 bases, with 12 bases separating them. CDR3 length equals 14 residues. The CDR3 protein is CAISESKGRNEAFF. CDR3 DNA sequence: TGTGCCATCAGTGAGTCGAAGGGGAGGAATGAAGCTTTCTTT.

This clonotype appeared many times. The chain employs TRBV5-1 and TRBJ2-7, with 9 bases that match TRBD1. CDR1 SGHRS and CDR2 YFSETQ come from the germline V gene. The junction had 6 bases not matched to a gene; V was cut back by 2 bases and J by 3 bases. The CDR3 consists of 15 residues. CDR3 DNA sequence: TGCGCCAGCAGCTTACCGGGACAGGGTGTCTACGAGCAGTACTTC. Translating it yields CASSLPGQGVYEQYF.

The sample holds a few counts of this clonotype. The chain links TRBV20-1 to TRBJ1-4, with D possibly matching TRBD1 (5 bases). Germline lookup yields CDR1 DFQATT and CDR2 SNEGSKA (reference sequence). The CDR3 length is 12 residues. V was shortened by 6 bases and J by 8 bases, with 13 bases between the two germline ends. The CDR3 sequence is CSALRVGEKLFF. The CDR3 nucleotides are TGCAGTGCCCTCAGGGTGGGGGAAAAACTGTTTTTT.

This clonotype occurred many times. The chain joins TRBV5-1 to TRBJ1-2; TRBD1 matches 9 bases. The CDR3 has 15 amino acids. The germline gives CDR1 SGHRS, CDR2 YFSETQ. Trimming at V came to 3 bases and at J to 2 bases, leaving 5 bases not matched to a gene. CDR3 amino acids: CASSSRGTGNYGYTF. CDR3 in DNA: TGCGCCAGCAGCTCAAGGGGGACAGGGAACTATGGCTACACCTTC.

To note about this clonotype: One base away lies a much larger clone, so this may be a sequencing read error. The genes are TRBV20-1 and TRBJ2-7; weak D call: TRBD1 (6 bases). From germline, CDR1 is DFQATT and CDR2 SNEGSKA (reference sequence). There are 15 residues in the CDR3. Trimming removed 1 base from V and 2 bases from J, with 15 bases in between. The CDR3 loop reads CSARAGGRATYEQYF. The DNA of the CDR3 is TGCAGTGCTAGAGCTGGGGGCAGGGCAACCTACGAGCAGTACTTC.

This clonotype has at least ten counts. This chain connects TRBV19 to TRBJ1-5; D is unresolved. Trimming left V 6 bases short and J 1 base short, with 10 bases between. The CDR3 is 14 residues long. Germline lookup yields CDR1 LNHDA and CDR2 SQIVND (reference sequence). The CDR3 coding sequence is TGTGCCAGTAGCTACCGAATGAGCAATCAGCCCCAGCATTTT. It codes for CASSYRMSNQPQHF. The full variable domain, completed using reference TRBV19 and TRBJ1-5, is DGGITQSPKYLFRKEGQNVTLSCEQNLNHDAMYWYRQDPGQGLRLIYYSQIVNDFQKGDIAEGYSVSREKKESFPLTVTSAQKNPTAFYLCASSYRMSNQPQHFGDGTRLSIL.

This clonotype showed up just once. The chain employs TRBV7-9 and TRBJ1-2, with 7 bases fitting TRBD1. Germline-derived CDR1 and CDR2 are SEHNR and FQNEAQ (reference sequence). J lost 8 bases, V lost 5 bases, and 8 bases had no gene match. The CDR3 spans 13 residues. The CDR3 sequence is CASSQQGQVGYTF. CDR3 coding DNA: TGTGCCAGCAGCCAACAGGGGCAAGTGGGCTACACCTTC.

There are a few counts of this clonotype. The rearrangement uses TRBV29-1 and TRBJ2-5; tentative D call: TRBD2 (5 bases). This CDR3 is 13 amino acids long. V shed 3 bases and J shed 4 bases, with 12 bases lying between them. Germline V CDR1 and CDR2: SQVTM, ANQGSEA. The CDR3 sequence: CSVDRTAGETQYF. As DNA, the CDR3 is TGCAGCGTTGATCGGACGGCGGGAGAGACCCAGTACTTC.

This clonotype was detected a few times. One junction end disagrees with the germline gene, perhaps due to a read error. The chain recombines TRBV7-7 with TRBJ2-5, with TRBD1 matching 7 bases. Germline V CDR1 and CDR2: SSHAT, FNYEAQ (reference sequence). There are 13 residues in the CDR3. CDR3 loop: CASSIDREETQYF. DNA for the CDR3: TGTGCTAGCAGCATCGACAGGGAGGAGACCCAGTACTTC.

This clonotype appeared many times. The CDR3 sequence is CASRSDRVADNSPLHF. CDR3 bases: TGTGCCAGCAGGTCGGACAGGGTTGCTGATAATTCACCCCTCCACTTT. The rearrangement links TRBV7-9 to TRBJ1-6; the match to TRBD1 covers 8 bases. The CDR3 runs 16 residues. Germline CDR1 is SEHNR and CDR2 is FQNEAQ (reference sequence). The V segment lost 6 bases and the J segment 5 bases; nucleotides outside the gene matches: 9.

This clonotype came up many times. The genes are TRBV6-5 and TRBJ1-1, with unresolved D. V was pared by 5 bases and J by 13 bases, with 14 bases between. Germline-derived CDR1 and CDR2 are MNHEY and SVGAGI. The CDR3 runs to 11 residues. Here the CDR3 DNA reads TGTGCCAGCAGTCAAGGGCCCTGGGATTTCTTT. This encodes CASSQGPWDFF.